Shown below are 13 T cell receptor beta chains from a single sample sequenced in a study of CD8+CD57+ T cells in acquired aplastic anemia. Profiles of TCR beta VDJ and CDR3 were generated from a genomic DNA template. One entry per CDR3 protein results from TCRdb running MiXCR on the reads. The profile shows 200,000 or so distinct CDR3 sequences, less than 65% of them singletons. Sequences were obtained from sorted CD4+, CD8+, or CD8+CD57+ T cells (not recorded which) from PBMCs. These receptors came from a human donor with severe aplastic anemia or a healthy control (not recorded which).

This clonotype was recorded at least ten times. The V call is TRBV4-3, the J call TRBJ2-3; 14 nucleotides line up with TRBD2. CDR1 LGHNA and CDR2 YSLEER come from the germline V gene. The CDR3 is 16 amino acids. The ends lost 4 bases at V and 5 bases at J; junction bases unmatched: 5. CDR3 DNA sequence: TGCGCCAGCAGCCCTGGACTAGCGGGGGGAATAGATACGCAGTATTTT. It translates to CASSPGLAGGIDTQYF.

The CDR3 region is CASSLARQETQYF. The CDR3 DNA follows: TGTGCCAGCAGCTTAGCTAGGCAAGAGACCCAGTACTTC. V gene TRBV7-6 combines with J gene TRBJ2-5; D gene unclear. Trimming left V 0 bases short and J 2 bases short, with 4 bases between. The CDR3 contains 13 residues. Germline values: CDR1 SGHVS, CDR2 FNYEAQ.

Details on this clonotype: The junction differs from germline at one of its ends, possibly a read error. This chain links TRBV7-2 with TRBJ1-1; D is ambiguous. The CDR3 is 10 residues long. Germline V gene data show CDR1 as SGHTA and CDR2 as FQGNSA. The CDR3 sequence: CASRTWEARF. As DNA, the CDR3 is TGTGCCAGCCGAACTTGGGAAGCCCGCTTT.

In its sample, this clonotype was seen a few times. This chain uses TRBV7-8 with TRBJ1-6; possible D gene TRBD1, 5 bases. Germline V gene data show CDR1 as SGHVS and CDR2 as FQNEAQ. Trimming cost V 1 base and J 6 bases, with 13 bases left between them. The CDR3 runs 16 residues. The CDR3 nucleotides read TGTGCCAGCAGCTTAGTCCAGGGTAGAGGTAATTCACCCCTCCACTTT. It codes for CASSLVQGRGNSPLHF.

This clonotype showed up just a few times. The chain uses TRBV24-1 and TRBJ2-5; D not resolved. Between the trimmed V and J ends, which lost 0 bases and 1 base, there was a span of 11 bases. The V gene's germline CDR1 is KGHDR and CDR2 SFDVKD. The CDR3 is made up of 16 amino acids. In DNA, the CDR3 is TGTGCCACCAGTGATTTGACCTCGGACCTCCAAGAGACCCAGTACTTC. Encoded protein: CATSDLTSDLQETQYF.

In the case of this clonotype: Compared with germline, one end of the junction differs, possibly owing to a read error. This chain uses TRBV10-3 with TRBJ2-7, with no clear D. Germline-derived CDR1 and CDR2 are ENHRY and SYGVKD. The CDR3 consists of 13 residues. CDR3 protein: CASSEATDYEQYF. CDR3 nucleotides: TGTGCCAGCAGTGAGGCTACCGACTACGAGCAGTACTTC.

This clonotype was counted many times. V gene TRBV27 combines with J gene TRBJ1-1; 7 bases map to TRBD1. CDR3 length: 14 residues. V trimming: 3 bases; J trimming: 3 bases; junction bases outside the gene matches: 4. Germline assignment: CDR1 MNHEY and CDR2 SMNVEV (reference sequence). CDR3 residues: CASSFGQGDTEAFF. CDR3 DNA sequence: TGTGCCAGCAGTTTTGGGCAGGGGGACACTGAAGCTTTCTTT.

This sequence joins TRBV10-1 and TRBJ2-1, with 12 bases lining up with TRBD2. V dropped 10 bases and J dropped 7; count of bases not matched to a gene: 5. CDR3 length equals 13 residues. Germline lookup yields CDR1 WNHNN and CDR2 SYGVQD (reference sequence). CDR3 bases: TGCGCCACCCTAGCGGGAGGGTGGAATGAGCAGTTCTTC. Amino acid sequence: CATLAGGWNEQFF.

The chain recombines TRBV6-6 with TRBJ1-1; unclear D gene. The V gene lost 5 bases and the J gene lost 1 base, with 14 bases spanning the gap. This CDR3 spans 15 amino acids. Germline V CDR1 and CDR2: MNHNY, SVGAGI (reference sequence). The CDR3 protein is CASSTPGQWNTEAFF. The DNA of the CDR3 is TGTGCCAGCAGTACTCCAGGTCAATGGAACACTGAAGCTTTCTTT.

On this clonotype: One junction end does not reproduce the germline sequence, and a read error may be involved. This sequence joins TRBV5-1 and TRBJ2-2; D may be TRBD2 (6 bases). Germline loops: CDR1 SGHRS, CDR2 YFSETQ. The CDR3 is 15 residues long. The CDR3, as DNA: TGCGCCAGCAGCTTGGACGGGACGAACACCGGGGGGCTGTTTTTT. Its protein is CASSLDGTNTGGLFF. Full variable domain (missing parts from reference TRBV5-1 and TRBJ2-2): KAGVTQTPRYLIKTRGQQVTLSCSPISGHRSVSWYQQTPGQGLQFLFEYFSETQRNKGNFPGRFSGRQFSNSRSEMNVSTLELGDSALYLCASSLDGTNTGGLFFGEGSRLTVL.

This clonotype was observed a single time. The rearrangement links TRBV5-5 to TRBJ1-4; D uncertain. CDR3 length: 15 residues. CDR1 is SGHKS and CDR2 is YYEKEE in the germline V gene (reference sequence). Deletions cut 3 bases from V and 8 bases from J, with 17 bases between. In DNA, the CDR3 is TGTGCCAGCAGCTCGGTACCTTACATGGGGGAAAAACTGTTTTTT. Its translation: CASSSVPYMGEKLFF.

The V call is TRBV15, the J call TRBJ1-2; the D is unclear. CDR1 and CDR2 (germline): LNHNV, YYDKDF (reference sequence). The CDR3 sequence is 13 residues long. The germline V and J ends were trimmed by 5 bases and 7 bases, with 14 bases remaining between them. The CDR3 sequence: CATSLEKQSGYTF. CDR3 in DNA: TGTGCCACCAGCCTCGAGAAGCAGTCTGGCTACACCTTC.

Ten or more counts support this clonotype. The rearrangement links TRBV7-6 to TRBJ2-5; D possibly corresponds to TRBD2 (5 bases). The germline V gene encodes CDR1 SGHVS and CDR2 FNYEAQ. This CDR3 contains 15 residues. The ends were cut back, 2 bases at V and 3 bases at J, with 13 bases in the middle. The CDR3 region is CASSLFPGSEETQYF. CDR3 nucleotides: TGTGCCAGCAGCTTATTTCCGGGGAGTGAAGAGACCCAGTACTTC.